This T cell receptor beta chain was sequenced for a study of blood T cell repertoires in COVID-19 (dated by TCRdb to the early 2020s). As for the study more broadly: Collaborator samples came from the United States, Italy and Spain and covered acute and convalescent phases of COVID-19. The material from the prospective study consisted of cDNA or gDNA derived from T cells, B-cell-depleted T cells, or PBMCs. Deeply sampled blood TCRbeta repertoires from subjects exposed to, actively infected with, or recovered from COVID-19 were included in the dataset. The repertoires were released in a freely available public database intended as a resource for research on the immune response to SARS-CoV-2. Samples came from the ongoing ImmuneRACE study (first 160 participants) plus 1,254 subjects from 6 global collaborators. The sample metadata nearly always contained a de-identified subject ID, COVID-19 status, age in years and sex. Where available, HLA class I and class II types were taken from metadata supplied by the sample provider and were not determined by assay-based typing. What the study reported, not specific to this receptor: The quantity of clinical and demographic metadata differed by source and by participant and was supplied without curation.

TCRbeta CDR3 regions were amplified from genomic DNA by means of the immunoSEQ Assay, a bias-controlled multiplex PCR. In the source study's methods: Within the assay, amplification of reference gene primers was used to estimate how many nucleated cells each sample contained. To quantify the absolute abundance of each unique TCRbeta CDR3 rearrangement, sequence reads were collapsed and filtered. For each sample, productive Simpson clonality was calculated as the square root of Simpson's diversity index across productive rearrangements. TCRdb obtained this table from immuneACCESS and retained in-frame rearrangements with V and J assigned. These tables miss some clones; where compared with another copy, unresolved V genes account for less than half of the shortfall, and the remainder is unexplained. D and trimming were read from the DNA, whereas the V and J calls and clone size are those reported in that table. In all, the sample holds 280,000 or so clones, and 90% of those were seen once. The ten most abundant clones make up about 1.5% of the sample.

Participants in the prospective study were enrolled through a virtual design, were aged roughly 18 to 100 years, and lived in some 24 United States geographic areas. In the prospective study, cohorts were assigned on the basis of participant-reported clinical history obtained from a screening survey and a study questionnaire. Mobile phlebotomists in the prospective study collected whole blood, serum and a nasopharyngeal or oropharyngeal swab from every participant. Additional blood draws and questionnaires over an approximately two-month period could optionally be provided by prospective study participants. Prospective study blood samples were shipped either frozen or at room temperature before DNA extraction. Worth noting for this clone: No antigen is known for it. It has no much larger one-base neighbor in the sample; base qualities were not kept.

The clonotype was recovered from a young woman with acute COVID-19. Sequenced material: PBMCs or T cells enriched from blood (not recorded which).

The nucleotide sequence is given as TGTGCCACCGGGACTAGCAGAGACTACGAGCAGTACTTC. This gives the protein CATGTSRDYEQYF. The chain was built from TRBV6-5 and TRBJ2-7; 9 bases in the junction line up with TRBD2. Inclusive of the bounding cysteine and phenylalanine, the CDR3 is 13 residues long. Here the CDR3 DNA is all that survives: 39 bases in frame from base 1. CDR1 and CDR2 are read off the germline V gene as MNHEY and SVGAGI. Here V drops 10 bases and J drops 3 bases, and the junction holds 7 bases not matched to any gene.